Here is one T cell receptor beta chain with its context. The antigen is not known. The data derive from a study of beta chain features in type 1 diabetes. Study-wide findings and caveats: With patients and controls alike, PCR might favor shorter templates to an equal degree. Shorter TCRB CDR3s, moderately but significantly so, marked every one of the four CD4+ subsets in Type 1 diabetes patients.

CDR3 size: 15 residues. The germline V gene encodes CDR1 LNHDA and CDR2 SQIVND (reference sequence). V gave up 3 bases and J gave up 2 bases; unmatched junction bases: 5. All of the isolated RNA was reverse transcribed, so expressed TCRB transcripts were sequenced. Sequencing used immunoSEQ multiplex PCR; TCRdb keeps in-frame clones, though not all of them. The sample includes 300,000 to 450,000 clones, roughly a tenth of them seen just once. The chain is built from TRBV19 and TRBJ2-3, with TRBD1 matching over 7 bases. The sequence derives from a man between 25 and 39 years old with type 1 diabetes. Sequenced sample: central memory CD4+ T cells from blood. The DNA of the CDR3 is TGTGCCAGTAGTATCCCGGACAGGTCCACAGATACGCAGTATTTT. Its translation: CASSIPDRSTDTQYF.